These T cell receptor beta chains were read from a single sample in a study of T cell clonotyping in hematopoietic cell transplantation. The data were produced by immunoSEQ multiplex PCR, yet TCRdb's version contains in-frame clones alone and is incomplete. The top ten clones hold about 10% of a sample with more than 25,000 clones, about 93% of them seen once. Sequencing used PBMCs, obtained 100 days after allogeneic stem cell transplant. These receptors came from a female patient aged 50-59 years who had an allogeneic stem cell transplant from a related donor, so the T cells may come from the graft donor. Some clones in this sample may be carry-over from other donors' samples. Both conserved end residues are part of each CDR3. D genes are given only for firm matches. Some rows have no size entry. The others give once, few or many, or a class for an expanded clone.

>TRBJ1-2|TRBV4-2|TRBD1|NA
TGTGCCAGCAGCCAAGAAGTTGACAGGGGGCTTGGCTACACCTTC
CASSQEVDRGLGYTF
>TRBJ1-2|TRBV6-4|NA|NA
TGTGCCAGCAGGGATGGAAACAGGGCTGCTGGCTACACCTTC
CASRDGNRAAGYTF
>TRBJ2-3|TRBV5-4|NA|NA
TGTGCCAGCAGCAGGGGGGATACGCAGTATTTT
CASSRGDTQYF
>TRBJ1-2|TRBV9|NA|NA
TGTGCCAGCAGCGTAGCTAGGACGAAAGGGGGCTACACCTTC
CASSVARTKGGYTF
>TRBJ1-3|TRBV9|NA|NA
TGTGCCAGCGGCCCCTCTGGAAACACCATATATTTT
CASGPSGNTIYF
>TRBJ1-2|TRBV27|TRBD1|NA
TGTGCCAGCAGTTTATCGGCAGGGGGCGCGAGTGGCTACACCTTC
CASSLSAGGASGYTF
>TRBJ1-5|TRBV13|TRBD1|NA
TGTGCCAGCAGCCCGGGACAGGGCACTCAGCCCCAGCATTTT
CASSPGQGTQPQHF
>TRBJ2-7|TRBV4-1|TRBD2|once
TGCGCCAGCAGCCAAGGACGGGGGGGCGTTTACGAGCAGTACTTC
CASSQGRGGVYEQYF
>TRBJ1-2|TRBV9|NA|NA
TGTGCCAGCAGCGTCGGAGGGGGGCTCCACTATGGCTACACCTTC
CASSVGGGLHYGYTF
>TRBJ2-3|TRBV13|TRBD1|NA
TGTGCCAGCAGCTTAGGAGGGCCAGGGGGCTCAGATACGCAGTATTTT
CASSLGGPGGSDTQYF
>TRBJ2-2|TRBV7-9|NA|few
TGTGCCAGCAGCGTCAACACCGGGGAGCTGTTTTTT
CASSVNTGELFF
>TRBJ1-5|TRBV5-5|NA|NA
TGTGCCAGCAGCTGGGACGGGAGACAGCTAAATCAGCCCCAGCATTTT
CASSWDGRQLNQPQHF
>TRBJ1-1|TRBV7-9|NA|few
TGTGCCAGCAGCTTGGTGAACACTGAAGCTTTCTTT
CASSLVNTEAFF
>TRBJ1-1|TRBV7-2|NA|once
TGTGCCAGCAGCCGCTCTTGGGGGGCTGAAGCTTTCTTT
CASSRSWGAEAFF
>TRBJ1-2|TRBV7-8|TRBD1|NA
TGTGCCAGCAGCTCGCCGGGACAGGGAGACTACACCTTC
CASSSPGQGDYTF
>TRBJ1-3|TRBV6-5|NA|NA
TGTGCCAGTAGTCCTCGGAGGAGATCTGGAAACACCATATATTTT
CASSPRRRSGNTIYF
>TRBJ2-7|TRBV28|TRBD2|NA
TGTGCCAGCAGTCTGGGGGGGAAATCCTACGAGCAGTACTTC
CASSLGGKSYEQYF
>TRBJ1-1|TRBV12-5|NA|NA
TGTGCTAGTGGCACGGACAGCTACACTGAAGCTTTCTTT
CASGTDSYTEAFF
>TRBJ1-2|TRBV11-2|NA|NA
TGTGCCAGCAGATCCCCCCGGGAGGGCTATGGCTACACCTTC
CASRSPREGYGYTF
>TRBJ2-1|TRBV4-3|TRBD2|NA
TGCGCCAGCAGCCCTACTATGGGGACTAGCGCCGGCTCCTACAATGAGCAGTTCTTC
CASSPTMGTSAGSYNEQFF